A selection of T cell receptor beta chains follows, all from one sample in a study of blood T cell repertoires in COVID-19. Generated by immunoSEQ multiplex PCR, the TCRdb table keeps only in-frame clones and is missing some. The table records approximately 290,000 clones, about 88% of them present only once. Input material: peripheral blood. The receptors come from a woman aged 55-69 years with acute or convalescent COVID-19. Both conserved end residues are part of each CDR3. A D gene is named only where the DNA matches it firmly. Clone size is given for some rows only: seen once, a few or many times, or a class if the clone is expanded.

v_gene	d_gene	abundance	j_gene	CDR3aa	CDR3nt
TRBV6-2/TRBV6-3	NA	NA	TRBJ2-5	CASTPGPETQYF	TGTGCCAGCACCCCGGGGCCGGAGACCCAGTACTTC
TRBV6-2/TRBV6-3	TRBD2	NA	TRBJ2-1	CASSYGGGTSRNEQFF	TGTGCCAGCAGTTACGGGGGAGGGACTAGCCGTAATGAGCAGTTCTTC
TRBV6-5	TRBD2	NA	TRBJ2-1	CASSYEAGPSRNEQFF	TGTGCCAGCAGTTACGAAGCGGGGCCCTCCCGCAATGAGCAGTTCTTC
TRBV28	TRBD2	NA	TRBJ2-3	CASSLGAASGGRTQYF	TGTGCCAGCAGTTTAGGTGCGGCTAGCGGGGGCCGTACGCAGTATTTT
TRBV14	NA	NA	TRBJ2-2	CASSQALHTGELFF	TGTGCCAGCAGCCAAGCACTTCACACCGGGGAGCTGTTTTTT
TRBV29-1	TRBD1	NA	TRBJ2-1	CGRGSAGGEQFF	TGCGGACGGGGATCGGCAGGGGGTGAGCAGTTCTTC
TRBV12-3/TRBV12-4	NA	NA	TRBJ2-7	CASSPWTGEQYF	TGTGCCAGCAGTCCTTGGACTGGCGAGCAGTACTTC
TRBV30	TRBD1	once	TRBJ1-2	CAFTGGRTF	TGTGCCTTTACAGGGGGACGCACCTTC
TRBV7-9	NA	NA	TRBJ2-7	CASSPRTDYEQYF	TGTGCCAGCAGCCCTCGGACAGATTACGAGCAGTACTTC
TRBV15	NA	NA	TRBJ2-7	CATSSQGGFYEQYF	TGTGCCACCAGCAGTCAGGGGGGATTCTACGAGCAGTACTTC
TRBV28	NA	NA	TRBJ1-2	CASNYGQLNYGYTF	TGTGCCAGCAACTACGGACAGCTTAACTATGGCTACACCTTC
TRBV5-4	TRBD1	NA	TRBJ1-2	CASSKTGQGTMGYTF	TGTGCCAGCAGCAAAACGGGACAGGGAACTATGGGCTACACCTTC
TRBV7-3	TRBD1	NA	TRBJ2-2	CASSPPTGGALPGELFF	TGTGCCAGCAGCCCACCCACAGGGGGCGCTTTGCCCGGGGAGCTGTTTTTT
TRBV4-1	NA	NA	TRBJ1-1	CASSPEGGNTEAFF	TGCGCCAGCAGCCCCGAAGGGGGGAACACTGAAGCTTTCTTT
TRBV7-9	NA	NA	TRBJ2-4	CASTLGAEYKNIQYF	TGTGCCAGCACCTTGGGGGCAGAATACAAAAACATTCAGTACTTC
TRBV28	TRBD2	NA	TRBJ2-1	CASSSPSGGNEQFF	TGTGCCAGCAGTTCCCCTAGCGGGGGTAATGAGCAGTTCTTC
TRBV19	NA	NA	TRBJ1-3	CASSLSGTHSGNTIYF	TGTGCCAGTAGTTTATCCGGGACACACTCTGGAAACACCATATATTTT